This is a list of T cell receptor beta chains from one sample in a study of neurological immune-mediated disorders. TCRdb reprocessed the 5' RACE reads with MiXCR, giving one entry per CDR3 protein. The sample has 50,000 to 60,000 distinct CDR3 sequences; 16% are singletons. The sample comprised PBMCs. The receptors stem from a man in his 60s in good health. Both conserved end residues are part of each CDR3. A D gene is named only where the DNA matches it firmly. Clone size appears in some rows only: once, few, many, or a class for an expanded clone.

J gene	D gene	V gene	clone size	CDR3 protein	CDR3 DNA
TRBJ2-3	TRBD2	TRBV5-1	many	CASSPQLGTSDTQYF	TGCGCCAGCAGCCCACAACTGGGGACTAGCGATACGCAGTATTTT
TRBJ1-6	-	TRBV6-6	many	CASSYSPQHDSPLHF	TGTGCCAGCAGTTACTCGCCACAGCACGATTCACCCCTCCACTTT
TRBJ2-1	-	TRBV20-1	many	CSVSGGSYNEQFF	TGCAGTGTCAGTGGCGGGTCCTACAATGAGCAGTTCTTC
TRBJ2-3	-	TRBV20-1	many	CSARVGGTDTQYF	TGCAGTGCTAGAGTTGGGGGAACAGATACGCAGTATTTT
TRBJ1-1	-	TRBV28	many	CASSFGGTRGTEAFF	TGTGCCAGCAGTTTTGGAGGAACCCGGGGTACTGAAGCTTTCTTT
TRBJ2-7	-	TRBV5-6	many	CASSLTGYASYEQYF	TGTGCCAGCAGCTTGACGGGCTACGCCTCCTACGAGCAGTACTTC
TRBJ2-1	TRBD2	TRBV5-6	many	CASSRIPGLAYNEQFF	TGTGCCAGCAGCAGAATACCGGGACTAGCATACAATGAGCAGTTCTTC
TRBJ2-3	-	TRBV4-2	-	CASSQDVTAFTDTQYF	TGTGCCAGCAGCCAAGATGTGACTGCTTTCACAGATACGCAGTATTTT
TRBJ2-5	-	TRBV7-9	many	CASSQGREGETQYF	TGTGCCAGCAGCCAGGGCCGAGAGGGAGAGACCCAGTACTTC
TRBJ2-1	TRBD1	TRBV9	many	CASSAWTGQNEQFF	TGTGCCAGCAGCGCTTGGACAGGGCAGAATGAGCAGTTCTTC
TRBJ2-3	-	TRBV7-2	many	CASSLALLDSTDTQYF	TGTGCCAGCAGCTTAGCCCTATTGGACAGCACAGATACGCAGTATTTT
TRBJ1-6	TRBD1	TRBV6-6	many	CASSYGQGAIRSPLHF	TGTGCCAGCAGTTACGGACAGGGGGCGATTCGTTCACCCCTCCACTTT
TRBJ2-7	TRBD2	TRBV20-1	many	CSASRLAAYEQYF	TGCAGTGCTAGTCGACTAGCGGCCTACGAGCAGTACTTC
TRBJ1-3	-	TRBV14	many	CASSQRGFLSGNTIYF	TGTGCCAGCAGCCAAAGGGGCTTCCTCTCTGGAAACACCATATATTTT
TRBJ2-1	-	TRBV14	many	CASSLKQIYNEQFF	TGTGCCAGCAGCCTCAAACAGATTTACAATGAGCAGTTCTTC
TRBJ2-1	TRBD2	TRBV29-1	few	CSVRTSGSNEQFF	TGCAGCGTTCGAACTAGCGGGAGTAATGAGCAGTTCTTC
TRBJ2-1	-	TRBV7-8	once	CASSAEYGAASYNEQFF	TGTGCCAGCAGCGCGGAATACGGTGCGGCATCCTACAATGAGCAGTTCTTC